The 5 T cell receptor beta chains reported below all come from one sample, sequenced in a study of control samples from healthy donors and cancer patients. Sequenced by immunoSEQ multiplex PCR; TCRdb stores in-frame clones only, minus some. The profile shows about 110,000 clones, 85% to 90% of them singletons. Sample: PBMCs. The source is a woman aged 60 to 75 with lung cancer.

The rearrangement uses TRBV9 and TRBJ1-1; D is undetermined. The CDR3 spans 12 residues. V lost 3 bases and J 3 bases, leaving 6 bases between the germline ends. Germline V lookup: CDR1 SGDLS, CDR2 YYNGEE. In nucleotides, the CDR3 is TGTGCCAGCAGCGGAACGGACACTGAAGCTTTCTTT. It codes for CASSGTDTEAFF.

V and J are TRBV9 and TRBJ2-5; 8 positions agree with TRBD2. Trimming removed 0 bases from V and 4 bases from J; junction bases left unmatched: 5. The length of the CDR3 is 15 residues. Germline CDR1 and CDR2: SGDLS and YYNGEE. DNA of the CDR3: TGTGCCAGCAGCGTAGCGGGGGGGCCAGGAGAGACCCAGTACTTC. Amino acid sequence: CASSVAGGPGETQYF.

V gene TRBV6-5 combines with J gene TRBJ1-1; 9 positions agree with TRBD1. CDR1 and CDR2 from the germline V gene are MNHEY and SVGAGI. The trim removed 6 bases at V and 4 bases at J, leaving 9 bases unmatched. The CDR3 is made up of 15 amino acids. For the CDR3, the DNA is TGTGCCAGCAGCGGGACAGGGTTGGGGATCACTGAAGCTTTCTTT. It codes for CASSGTGLGITEAFF.

The chain combines TRBV18 with TRBJ1-3, with unresolved D. Between the trimmed V and J ends, which lost 2 bases and 3 bases, there was a span of 11 bases. The CDR3 is made up of 15 amino acids. The germline CDR1 and CDR2 sequences are KGHSH and LQKENI. As DNA, the CDR3 is TGTGCCAGCTCACCAGGGAATCCTTTTGGAAACACCATATATTTT. As protein: CASSPGNPFGNTIYF.

The chain has TRBV19 and TRBJ1-2; perhaps TRBD1 as D (6 bases). The germline gives CDR1 LNHDA, CDR2 SQIVND (reference sequence). This CDR3 has 14 amino acids. V was trimmed by 3 bases and J by 2 bases, leaving 10 bases between them. Here the CDR3 DNA reads TGTGCCAGTAGTATGGACAGATTGAACTATGGCTACACCTTC. This translates into CASSMDRLNYGYTF.